This entry lists 27 T cell receptor beta chains sequenced from one sample in a study of shared clonotypes between healthy human individuals. Sequenced by immunoSEQ multiplex PCR; TCRdb stores in-frame clones only, minus some. The table includes 2.3 million or so clones, just over 90% detected once. The source material was naive CD4+ T cells from PBMCs. Subset denoted: CD45RA+ positively selected. These receptors were collected from a man in his late teens or twenties in good health. Some clones in this sample may be carry-over from other donors' samples.

The genes are TRBV29-1 and TRBJ2-7; 7 nucleotides line up with TRBD2. The J segment lost 6 bases and the V segment lost 4 bases, leaving 9 bases of the junction unmatched. Germline V gene data show CDR1 as SQVTM and CDR2 as ANQGSEA. The CDR3 is 13 residues long. The CDR3 is CSVGTRSLGEQYF. CDR3 in DNA: TGCAGCGTTGGGACTAGAAGTCTTGGCGAGCAGTACTTC.

The chain carries TRBV6-1 and TRBJ1-1, with unresolved D. CDR1 and CDR2 (germline): MNHNS, SASEGT. The CDR3 totals 15 residues. V was shortened by 4 bases and J by 1 base, with 13 bases between the two germline ends. Here the CDR3 DNA reads TGTGCCAGCAGTGGCTGGAACAGTTGGAACACTGAAGCTTTCTTT. It translates to CASSGWNSWNTEAFF.

The chain is built from TRBV4-2 and TRBJ2-3; D is undetermined. CDR3 size: 14 residues. The V end was cut by 0 bases, the J end by 4 bases, with 8 bases between. Germline-derived CDR1 and CDR2 are LGHNA and YNFKEQ. CDR3 residues: CASSQDTRSDTQYF. CDR3 in DNA: TGTGCCAGCAGCCAAGATACGAGGTCAGATACGCAGTATTTT.

This clone was recorded once. The chain combines TRBV5-8 with TRBJ1-3; 10 bases map to TRBD1. Germline CDR1 reads SGHTS; CDR2 reads YDEGEE. The CDR3 is 17 residues long. V lost 5 bases and J lost 0; bases outside the gene matches: 8. CDR3 DNA sequence: TGTGCCAGCAGGAAACCGGGACAGGGGAGCTCTGGAAACACCATATATTTT. The encoded protein is CASRKPGQGSSGNTIYF.

The chain employs TRBV5-1 and TRBJ1-4; D uncertain. The V end lost 2 bases, the J end lost 0 bases, and 5 bases lay between the germline ends. The CDR3 runs 14 residues. Looked up from germline, CDR1 is SGHRS and CDR2 is YFSETQ. The CDR3 DNA follows: TGCGCCAGCAGCTTATTATCAACTAATGAAAAACTGTTTTTT. It specifies CASSLLSTNEKLFF.

The chain is built from TRBV4-1 and TRBJ2-7; tentatively, D is TRBD1 or TRBD2 (6 bases each). V was clipped by 1 base and J by 1 base, with 14 bases between them. Germline V lookup: CDR1 MGHRA, CDR2 YSYEKL. The CDR3 covers 16 residues. Here the CDR3 reads CASSQGVGGGSYEQYF. The CDR3 DNA reads as TGCGCCAGCAGCCAAGGGGTCGGGGGCGGATCCTACGAGCAGTACTTC.

J is TRBJ1-5 and V is TRBV28; D not certain. The CDR3 contains 11 residues. Trimming cost V 6 bases and J 9 bases, with 9 bases left between them. CDR1 and CDR2 from the germline V gene are MDHEN and SYDVKM. The CDR3 coding sequence is TGTGCCAGCAGGACGAATAGGCCCCAGCATTTT. Protein sequence: CASRTNRPQHF.

This chain connects TRBV9 to TRBJ2-3; the match to TRBD2 covers 10 bases. The germline CDR1 and CDR2 sequences are SGDLS and YYNGEE. V lost 4 bases and J lost 2; bases outside the gene matches: 7. The CDR3 length is 16 residues. This CDR3 reads CASSPSSGRITDTQYF. The CDR3 DNA reads TGTGCCAGCAGCCCCTCTAGCGGGAGAATCACAGATACGCAGTATTTT. Variable domain in full (rest from reference TRBV9 and TRBJ2-3): DSGVTQTPKHLITATGQRVTLRCSPRSGDLSVYWYQQSLDQGLQFLIQYYNGEERAKGNILERFSAQQFPDLHSELNLSSLELGDSALYFCASSPSSGRITDTQYFGPGTRLTVL.

This clone appeared a single time. The chain combines TRBV4-1 with TRBJ1-4, with 9 nucleotides matching TRBD1. Germline CDR1 reads MGHRA; CDR2 reads YSYEKL. Trimming cost V 3 bases and J 4 bases; bases outside gene matches: 15. CDR3 length equals 19 residues. CDR3 in DNA: TGCGCCAGCAGCCATAAGAGGGACAGGGACTCATCCGATAATGAAAAACTGTTTTTT. Encoded protein: CASSHKRDRDSSDNEKLFF.

The DNA of the CDR3 is TGTGCCAGCGGCAAGACTCGTTCCCAGGATGAGCAGTTCTTC. Its protein product is CASGKTRSQDEQFF. The chain recombines TRBV9 with TRBJ2-1; D is unclear. V was shortened by 7 bases and J by 8 bases, with 19 bases between the two germline ends. CDR3 length equals 14 residues. Germline lookup yields CDR1 SGDLS and CDR2 YYNGEE.

This chain links TRBV10-3 with TRBJ2-1, with 13 nucleotides matching TRBD2. The germline V gene has CDR1 ENHRY and CDR2 SYGVKD. V shed 6 bases, J shed 9 bases, and the junction held 17 bases outside the gene matches. There are 18 residues in the CDR3. The CDR3 DNA reads TGTGCCATCAGGGACAACCCCGGGACTAGCGGGATATCCGGTGAGCAGTTCTTC. It is translated as CAIRDNPGTSGISGEQFF.

This sequence joins TRBV18 and TRBJ2-4; D call uncertain. The V end was cut by 8 bases, the J end by 0 bases, with 11 bases between. CDR3 size: 14 residues. Germline V CDR1 and CDR2: KGHSH, LQKENI. This chain's CDR3 is CASAIEVAKNIQYF. As DNA, the CDR3 is TGTGCCAGCGCAATAGAAGTAGCCAAAAACATTCAGTACTTC.

V and J are TRBV11-2 and TRBJ2-1; 7 bases match TRBD2. The V gene's germline CDR1 is SGHAT and CDR2 FQNNGV. This CDR3 is 16 amino acids long. After removal of 2 bases from V and 0 bases from J, the junction contained 4 bases not matched to a gene. CDR3 in amino acids: CASSLPGRASYNEQFF. The CDR3 bases are TGTGCCAGCAGCTTACCAGGGAGGGCCTCCTACAATGAGCAGTTCTTC. Looking up the rest from reference TRBV11-2 and TRBJ2-1 gives the full variable domain: EAGVAQSPRYKIIEKRQSVAFWCNPISGHATLYWYQQILGQGPKLLIQFQNNGVVDDSQLPKDRFSAERLKGVDSTLKIQPAKLEDSAVYLCASSLPGRASYNEQFFGPGTRLTVL.

In its sample, this clone was seen once. J is TRBJ2-7 and V is TRBV30; D is unresolved. The CDR3 has 11 amino acids. Germline CDR1 reads GTSNPN; CDR2 reads SVGIG (reference sequence). Trimming stripped 3 bases from V and 6 bases from J, with 9 bases between. Here the CDR3 reads CAWRESSEQYF. The CDR3 region has the DNA TGTGCCTGGAGGGAATCGTCCGAGCAGTACTTC.

V usage is TRBV11-3 and J usage is TRBJ1-1; no reliable D call. CDR3 length equals 17 residues. With 2 bases removed from V and 4 bases from J, the gap between germline ends came to 20 bases. Per the germline V gene, CDR1 is SGHNT and CDR2 is YENEEA. The CDR3 DNA follows: TGTGCCAGCAGCTTACCCCTTTACCTCCTAGAGGGCACTGAAGCTTTCTTT. It yields the protein CASSLPLYLLEGTEAFF.

The chain employs TRBV10-3 and TRBJ2-6; D not resolved. Deletions cut 6 bases from V and 4 bases from J, with 10 bases between. CDR3 length: 14 amino acids. Germline V gene data show CDR1 as ENHRY and CDR2 as SYGVKD. The DNA of the CDR3 is TGTGCCATCAGCCAGGATTCCGGGGCCAACGTCCTGACTTTC. It yields the protein CAISQDSGANVLTF.

The rearrangement uses TRBV11-2 and TRBJ2-7; 8 nucleotides agree with TRBD1. Per germline, CDR1 SGHAT and CDR2 FQNNGV. V was pared by 5 bases and J by 6 bases, with 12 bases of the junction left unmatched. The CDR3 consists of 15 residues. The CDR3 spells CASSQDREIWAEQYF. In DNA form, the CDR3 reads TGTGCCAGCAGCCAGGACAGGGAAATTTGGGCCGAGCAGTACTTC.

V is TRBV10-3 and J is TRBJ2-7; TRBD1 aligns across 10 bases. The CDR3 has 14 amino acids. The germline CDR1 and CDR2 sequences are ENHRY and SYGVKD. V dropped 8 bases and J dropped 4; count of bases not matched to a gene: 8. DNA of the CDR3: TGTGCCATCCGAAGACAGGGGGCCGGATACGAGCAGTACTTC. Its protein product is CAIRRQGAGYEQYF.

CDR3 DNA sequence: TGTGCCAGCAGTACACTAGCGGGAAGGGGATCTGGTACAGATACGCAGTATTTT. Protein product: CASSTLAGRGSGTDTQYF. This chain joins TRBV28 and TRBJ2-3, with 10 bases that match TRBD2. Trimming at V came to 5 bases and at J to 3 bases, leaving 14 bases not matched to a gene. This CDR3 comprises 18 residues. CDR1 is MDHEN and CDR2 is SYDVKM in the germline V gene.

The V and J genes are TRBV6-5 and TRBJ2-7, with D perhaps matching TRBD1 (5 bases). The CDR3 covers 13 residues. Germline CDR1 is MNHEY and CDR2 is SVGAGI. Trimming pared 6 bases from V and 2 bases from J, leaving 11 bases between. The CDR3 reads CASSRQRPYEQYF. The CDR3 DNA follows: TGTGCCAGCAGCAGACAGAGACCCTACGAGCAGTACTTC.

As DNA, the CDR3 is TGTGCCAGCGCCCCCCAGGGAATCCCCCTCTACGAGCAGTACTTC. It translates to CASAPQGIPLYEQYF. The rearrangement links TRBV6-1 to TRBJ2-7, with D possibly being TRBD1 (5 bases). V was pared by 8 bases and J by 3 bases, with 20 bases between. Germline loops: CDR1 MNHNS, CDR2 SASEGT. The length of the CDR3 is 15 residues.

V is TRBV4-1 and J is TRBJ2-1; no reliable D call. Germline-derived CDR1 and CDR2 are MGHRA and YSYEKL. The CDR3 runs 17 residues. Trimming left V 1 base short and J 0 bases short, with 13 bases between. CDR3: CASSQARLGLSYNEQFF. The CDR3 DNA reads as TGCGCCAGCAGCCAAGCCCGACTTGGCCTCTCCTACAATGAGCAGTTCTTC.

V usage is TRBV6-6 and J usage is TRBJ2-2, with 7 bases lining up with TRBD2. The CDR3 extends over 15 amino acids. After removal of 2 bases from V and 6 bases from J, the junction contained 6 bases not matched to a gene. Germline CDR1 reads MNHNY; CDR2 reads SVGAGI (reference sequence). In DNA, the CDR3 is TGTGCCAGCAGTTACCGGCGGGAGAAGGCCGGGGAGCTGTTTTTT. Protein product: CASSYRREKAGELFF.

Comment on this clone: One junction end disagrees with the germline gene, perhaps due to a read error. V gene TRBV6-5 combines with J gene TRBJ2-4; tentatively, D is TRBD2 (5 bases). Germline CDR1 MNHEY, CDR2 SVGAGI. CDR3 length: 13 residues. The CDR3 loop is CAISDAGGNIQYF. As DNA, the CDR3 is TGTGCCATCAGTGACGCTGGAGGAAACATTCAGTACTTC.

The chain combines TRBV5-4 with TRBJ1-2; no firm D call. The CDR3 spans 13 residues. In germline, CDR1 is SGHNT, CDR2 YYREEE (reference sequence). V shed 1 base and J shed 8 bases, with 12 bases lying between them. The CDR3 bases are TGTGCCAGCAGCTTGTTATCAGGAGACGGCTACACCTTC. Its protein product is CASSLLSGDGYTF.

This clone was seen more than once but under ten times. The V gene is TRBV9, the J gene TRBJ1-1; possible D gene TRBD1, 5 bases. Looked up from germline, CDR1 is SGDLS and CDR2 is YYNGEE. V lost 2 bases and J 6 bases, leaving 14 bases between the germline ends. This CDR3 contains 14 residues. The CDR3 nucleotides read TGTGCCAGCAGCGTGGGACTTCAGAGGGCTGAAGCTTTCTTT. This encodes CASSVGLQRAEAFF. The full variable domain, in which reference TRBV9 and TRBJ1-1 provide the parts outside the CDR3, is DSGVTQTPKHLITATGQRVTLRCSPRSGDLSVYWYQQSLDQGLQFLIQYYNGEERAKGNILERFSAQQFPDLHSELNLSSLELGDSALYFCASSVGLQRAEAFFGQGTRLTVV.

The genes are TRBV5-1 and TRBJ2-7; TRBD1 aligns across 8 bases. The CDR3 spans 16 residues. Germline V gene sequence: CDR1 SGHRS, CDR2 YFSETQ. V lost 0 bases to trimming and J lost 7 bases; unmatched junction nucleotides: 12. CDR3: CASSLVMGRGPGEQYF. The CDR3 region has the DNA TGCGCCAGCAGCTTGGTAATGGGCAGGGGGCCGGGGGAGCAGTACTTC.